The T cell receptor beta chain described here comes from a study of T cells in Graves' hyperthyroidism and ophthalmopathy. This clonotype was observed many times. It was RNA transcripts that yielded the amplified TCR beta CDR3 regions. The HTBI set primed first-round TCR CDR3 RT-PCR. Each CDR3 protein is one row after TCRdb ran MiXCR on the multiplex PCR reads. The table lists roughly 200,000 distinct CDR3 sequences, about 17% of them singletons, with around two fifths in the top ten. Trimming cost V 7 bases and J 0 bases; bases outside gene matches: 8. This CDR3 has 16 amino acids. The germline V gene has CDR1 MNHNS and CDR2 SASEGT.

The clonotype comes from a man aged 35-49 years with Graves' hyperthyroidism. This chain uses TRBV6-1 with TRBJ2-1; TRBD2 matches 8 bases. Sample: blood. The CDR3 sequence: CASIPRGGYSYNEQFF. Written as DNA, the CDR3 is TGTGCCAGCATCCCCCGGGGGGGATACTCCTACAATGAGCAGTTCTTC.